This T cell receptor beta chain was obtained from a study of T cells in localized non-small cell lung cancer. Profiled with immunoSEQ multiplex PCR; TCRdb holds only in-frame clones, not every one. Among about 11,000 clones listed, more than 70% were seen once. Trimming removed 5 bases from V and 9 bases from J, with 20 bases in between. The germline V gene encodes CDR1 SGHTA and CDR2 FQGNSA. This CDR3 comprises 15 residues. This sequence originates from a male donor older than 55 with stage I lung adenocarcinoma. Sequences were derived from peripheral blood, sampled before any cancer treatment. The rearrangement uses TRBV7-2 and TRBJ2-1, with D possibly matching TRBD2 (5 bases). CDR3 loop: CASSPRTGMAFEQFF. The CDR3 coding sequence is TGTGCCAGCAGCCCCCGGACCGGGATGGCATTTGAGCAGTTCTTC.